This entry features one T cell receptor beta chain sequence. The target of this receptor is not known. Base qualities are not at hand, and no much larger clone is one base apart. This entry comes from a study of cytomegalovirus exposure and HLA in healthy donors (dated by TCRdb to about 2017). Context from the whole study: An earlier analysis of approximately 640 of the donors reported 250 to 300 Gb of sequence data and approximately 110 million unique TCR beta sequences from roughly 180 million T cells. The study used immunosequencing to profile the T cell repertoires of approximately 650 subjects and linked those repertoires to cytomegalovirus serostatus. Of the approximately 400 genotyped donors, about 80% fell in the genetic ancestry cluster associated with self-reported Caucasian donors. A handful of DR-DQ haplotypes were handled as single units for association and clustering because linkage in the cohort was strong. The study combined high-throughput TCR immunosequencing, statistical association of individual TCRs with disease status, and machine learning to predict cytomegalovirus infection status. An earlier analysis of roughly 600 of the donors used high-throughput TCR beta sequencing to judge whether each TCR beta V gene segment behaved as functional or pseudogenic. The study aimed to test whether signatures of past pathogen exposure could be identified by cataloging public T cell receptors. Donor age, sex, ethnicity and CMV serostatus were collected together with the repertoire data. An early release covering roughly 580 HLA-typed donors comprised about 310 gigabases of sequencing data and around 80 million unique TCR sequences. All discovery cohort repertoires had been generated using a single sequencing platform. On average, approximately 250,000 unique TCR beta nucleotide sequences were sequenced per donor among 398 genotyped donors of the cohort, with approximately 18% of those sequences being non-productive. In a later analysis, previously published TCR beta repertoires from about 640 donors were re-analyzed and high-resolution HLA genotyping was added so that TCR occurrence patterns could be studied. A later genetic analysis took genome-wide SNP genotypes for about 55% of the roughly 700 donors and used that subset as a discovery cohort. The later analysis used no new phenotypic data to find candidate immune exposures, relying instead on TCR beta sequences and their occurrence across donors. The number of typed donors differed by locus: about 620-640 for A, B, C, DRB1 and DQB1; approximately 520 for DQA1; some 610 for DPA1; and roughly 490 for DPB1. Along with the roughly 670-subject first cohort, a separate validation cohort of more than 90 different subjects was used. HLA typing covered class I and class II loci at four-digit resolution.

The cohort was made up of approximately 670 healthy bone marrow donors. Cohort members were all nominally healthy when sampled, although unrecorded immune exposures were likely present. The donor was CMV seronegative and was included in the group of a few hundred seronegative cohort members. A peripheral blood sample was collected from each donor, and TCR beta sequencing was performed on peripheral blood mononuclear cells. Genomic DNA extraction from the blood cell samples was performed with the Qiagen DNeasy Blood Extraction Kit. Library prep was done by the immunoSEQ multiplex PCR assay. The multiplex PCR relied on a mix of 60 forward primers for TCR Vbeta segments and 13 reverse primers for TCR Jbeta segments. The CDR3 region of rearranged TCR beta genes was amplified from genomic DNA by a multiplex PCR assay. On the Illumina HiSeq System, the amplified TCR beta libraries were sequenced as 87-base-pair reads. The authors' analysis ran thus. A later analysis tallied 75 million to 85 million unique TCR beta chains across the approximately 670 repertoires, and some 12 million of those chains were shared by two or more donors. To remove PCR and sequencing errors, raw reads were error-corrected and collapsed into unique sequences using a nearest-neighbor algorithm that merged closely related sequences. Alignment of CDR3 sequences to IMGT reference sequences was used to assign V, D and J gene segments. For a sequence to be retained, at least a six-nucleotide match to both a V gene segment and a J gene segment was required. Rearrangements were classified as productive when the CDR3 lacked stop codons and remained in frame with V and J, and all other rearrangements were classified as non-productive. Following IMGT convention, CDR3 was defined as the stretch from the second conserved V-encoded cysteine to the conserved J-encoded phenylalanine. Sequences without an unambiguous match to a single V gene segment were excluded from the earlier analysis of almost 600 of the donors. In an earlier analysis of a few hundred of the donors, a V segment was called functional when productive rearrangements were above 56.7%, and segregating when the standard deviation between donors exceeded 5%. To diagnose cytomegalovirus status from the catalog of TCR beta chain sequences, a statistical classification framework was built. V and J gene assignment, in a later analysis, came from comparing TCR nucleotide sequences with IMGT/GENE-DB human TR gene sequences. Using the TCRdist pipeline, a later analysis assigned CDR3 sequences along with most-parsimonious VDJ recombination scenarios. In a later analysis, each TCR beta chain was defined by its CDR3 amino acid sequence together with its V-gene family, and reads without a unique V-gene family were excluded. As a way to deal with suspected cross-contamination and a sequencing artifact, a later analysis dropped 450 to 600 nucleotide sequences that were highly shared and had low generation probability. In a later analysis, a clonal expansion index for each public chain was calculated from normalized within-repertoire ranks of inferred template counts. In a later analysis, generation probabilities were computed using a VDJ recombination model fitted to out-of-frame rearrangements, and the results were checked against IGoR. Hypergeometric tests were used in a later analysis to score TCR-TCR, TCR-HLA and TCR-CMV co-occurrence, with a repertoire-size bias correction applied to the TCR pairs. A later analysis estimated false discovery rates by permuting HLA or CMV assignments 20 times. In a later analysis, co-occurring TCRs were grouped using DBSCAN, and TCRdist sequence similarity was added for clustering within HLA-allele-positive subsets. For co-occurrence clustering, repertoires with fewer than 30,000 or more than 120,000 public chains were excluded, along with roughly five repertoires with anomalous nucleotide sharing. This immuneACCESS table, as held by TCRdb, lists in-frame sequences with V and J called but not all clones. Of the missing ones, under half trace to an unresolved V gene in checked studies; the others have no known cause. V and J calls and clone size come straight from that table; D and trimming were deduced from the DNA. The sample yields approximately 110,000 clones; 80% to 85% were counted once. Less than 1.1% of the sample rests with the top ten.

The investigation overall reported the following: A later analysis found that HLA-associated TCR beta chains were more clonally expanded and had lower generation probabilities than equally common non-associated chains. According to a later analysis, parvovirus B19, influenza, CMV and Epstein-Barr virus appeared linked to several top co-occurrence clusters. A few of the identified cytomegalovirus-associated TCR beta chains were confirmed in vitro to be specific for cytomegalovirus antigens. For the cohort, immune exposure information was limited to CMV serostatus. Linkage disequilibrium might explain the correlated functional status among segregating V segments, but an unknown experimental factor could not be excluded. Strong co-occurrence of HLA alleles, especially DR and DQ, made assigning TCR associations to individual alleles difficult. Most TCR sequences were seen in very few donors, while some public TCRs were found in many individuals. A further reported finding was that TCR beta sequences accurately predicted the HLA-A and HLA-B alleles for most subjects in the first cohort. A later analysis found that most CMV-associated TCR beta chains appeared HLA-restricted, with HLA associations seemingly driven largely by CMV exposure. In an earlier analysis of approximately 590 of the donors, most TCR beta V segments appeared in productive rearrangements about 87% or about 30% of the time, broadly matching IMGT annotations. A cluster of highly shared sequence variants was judged likely to represent a technical artifact of the sequencing pipeline. In a later genetic analysis, a missense DCLRE1C variant was associated with V-gene and J-gene trimming of TCR beta chains, and the association was replicated in an independent cohort. Sequencing depth was assumed to be roughly uniform across donors in the presence/absence analyses, though that assumption may not hold. In a later analysis, the rate of TCR association differed among HLA loci, with DRB1 alleles having the most associated TCRs and HLA-C alleles having the fewest. A total of 150 to 200 TCR beta chains were listed by the study as associated with cytomegalovirus. The earlier analysis of 587 of the donors excluded about 16 rarely observed V segments, including chromosome 9 orphons, because counts were too low. Because the 87-base-pair reads could not distinguish some IMGT-functional V segments, including TRBV6-2 and TRBV6-3, those segments were excluded. At a false discovery rate of 0.05, a later analysis linked 16,951 TCR beta sequences to specific HLA alleles. According to a later genetic analysis, donors in an Asian-associated ancestry cluster had fewer N-insertions in productive TCRs than the approximately 670-donor mean. The cohort was sequenced for TCR beta chains only, and without alpha or paired-chain data the features that could be detected were limited. Because HLA typing was unavailable for some donors at each locus, only the typed subset was used in association tests. It was suggested by the authors that the approach could potentially be generalized to other disease states and immunological phenotypes. In both the original and validation cohorts, the classifier was reported to diagnose cytomegalovirus status with high specificity and sensitivity.

Reading the germline V gene gives CDR1 MGHDK and CDR2 SYGVNS. The CDR3 has 16 amino acids, counting the end cysteine and phenylalanine. The entry retains the CDR3 DNA only, 48 bases that are in frame from base 1. V loses 3 bases at its end and J loses 7 bases; junction bases beyond the gene matches: 14. This receptor chain uses TRBV25-1 and TRBJ2-7; TRBD1 matches 8 bases in the middle. This sequence was found in a woman aged 25 to 45 in good health and CMV-seronegative. Material for sequencing was PBMCs. The CDR3 loop reads CASSEIGQGQLREQYF. The nucleotides are TGTGCCAGCAGTGAGATCGGACAGGGTCAATTGAGGGAGCAGTACTTC.